This T cell receptor (beta chain) derives from a study of T cells in localized non-small cell lung cancer. Germline V lookup: CDR1 LGHNA, CDR2 YSLEER. The germline V and J ends were trimmed by 4 bases and 2 bases, with 14 bases remaining between them. This CDR3 spans 16 amino acids. Here immunoSEQ multiplex PCR was the method, and the copy in TCRdb shows in-frame clones only, minus some. The sample shows around 20,000 clones, around 90% of them seen only once. This rearrangement joins TRBV4-3 to TRBJ2-2, with D perhaps given as TRBD1 or TRBD2 (5 bases each). The TCR was taken from a woman between 35 and 75 years old with stage I lung adenocarcinoma. The sample here was peripheral blood, taken before any cancer treatment. Written as DNA, the CDR3 is TGCGCCAGCAGCCCCCGAGGGGCCTATAACACCGGGGAGCTGTTTTTT. This codes for CASSPRGAYNTGELFF.